This TCR beta chain comes out of a study of T-cell reconstitution after alpha-beta-depleted transplantation in children. This clonotype has a count of ten or more. The CDR3 length is 12 residues. V gave up 4 bases and J gave up 0 bases, with 4 bases separating them. Germline V CDR1 and CDR2: SNHLY, FYNNEI. Library preparation (for TCRbeta) was performed with unique molecular identifiers. TCRdb used MiXCR to reprocess the PCR reads, holding one entry per CDR3 protein. The sample lists 700,000 to 950,000 distinct CDR3 sequences, roughly 15% occurring once. The V gene is TRBV2, the J gene TRBJ2-7; D is undetermined. This sequence originates from a male patient aged 10 to 17 who had a stem cell transplant for acute lymphoblastic leukemia, so the T cells may come from the graft donor. The source was PBMCs, mostly from graft donor cells, collected 360 days after TCRalphabeta/CD19-depleted stem cell transplant. In DNA, the CDR3 is TGTGCCAGCAGTGTGGACTCCTACGAGCAGTACTTC. Translated, it gives CASSVDSYEQYF.